Reported below is one T cell receptor (beta chain). Its antigen remains unidentified. The entry originates in a study of cytomegalovirus exposure and HLA in healthy donors. Overall study results and limits: Overall, approximately 150 TCR beta chains were annotated as cytomegalovirus-associated.

PCR employed 60 Vbeta and 13 Jbeta primers. The repertoire was sequenced with immunoSEQ multiplex PCR; TCRdb's copy has only in-frame clones and lacks some. The profile covers over 95,000 clones, with under 85% appearing a single time and roughly 11% taken by the ten largest. Trimming shortened V by 3 bases and J by 0 bases, and 8 bases separated the two germline ends. Germline loops: CDR1 SGHAT, CDR2 FQNNGV. The CDR3 extends over 14 amino acids. V is TRBV11-2 and J is TRBJ2-5; D is undetermined. The receptor was isolated from a man aged 35 to 55 in good health and CMV-seropositive. Sequencing input: PBMCs. The CDR3 sequence is CASSFLTYQETQYF. The CDR3 bases are TGTGCCAGCAGCTTTCTAACCTACCAAGAGACCCAGTACTTC.